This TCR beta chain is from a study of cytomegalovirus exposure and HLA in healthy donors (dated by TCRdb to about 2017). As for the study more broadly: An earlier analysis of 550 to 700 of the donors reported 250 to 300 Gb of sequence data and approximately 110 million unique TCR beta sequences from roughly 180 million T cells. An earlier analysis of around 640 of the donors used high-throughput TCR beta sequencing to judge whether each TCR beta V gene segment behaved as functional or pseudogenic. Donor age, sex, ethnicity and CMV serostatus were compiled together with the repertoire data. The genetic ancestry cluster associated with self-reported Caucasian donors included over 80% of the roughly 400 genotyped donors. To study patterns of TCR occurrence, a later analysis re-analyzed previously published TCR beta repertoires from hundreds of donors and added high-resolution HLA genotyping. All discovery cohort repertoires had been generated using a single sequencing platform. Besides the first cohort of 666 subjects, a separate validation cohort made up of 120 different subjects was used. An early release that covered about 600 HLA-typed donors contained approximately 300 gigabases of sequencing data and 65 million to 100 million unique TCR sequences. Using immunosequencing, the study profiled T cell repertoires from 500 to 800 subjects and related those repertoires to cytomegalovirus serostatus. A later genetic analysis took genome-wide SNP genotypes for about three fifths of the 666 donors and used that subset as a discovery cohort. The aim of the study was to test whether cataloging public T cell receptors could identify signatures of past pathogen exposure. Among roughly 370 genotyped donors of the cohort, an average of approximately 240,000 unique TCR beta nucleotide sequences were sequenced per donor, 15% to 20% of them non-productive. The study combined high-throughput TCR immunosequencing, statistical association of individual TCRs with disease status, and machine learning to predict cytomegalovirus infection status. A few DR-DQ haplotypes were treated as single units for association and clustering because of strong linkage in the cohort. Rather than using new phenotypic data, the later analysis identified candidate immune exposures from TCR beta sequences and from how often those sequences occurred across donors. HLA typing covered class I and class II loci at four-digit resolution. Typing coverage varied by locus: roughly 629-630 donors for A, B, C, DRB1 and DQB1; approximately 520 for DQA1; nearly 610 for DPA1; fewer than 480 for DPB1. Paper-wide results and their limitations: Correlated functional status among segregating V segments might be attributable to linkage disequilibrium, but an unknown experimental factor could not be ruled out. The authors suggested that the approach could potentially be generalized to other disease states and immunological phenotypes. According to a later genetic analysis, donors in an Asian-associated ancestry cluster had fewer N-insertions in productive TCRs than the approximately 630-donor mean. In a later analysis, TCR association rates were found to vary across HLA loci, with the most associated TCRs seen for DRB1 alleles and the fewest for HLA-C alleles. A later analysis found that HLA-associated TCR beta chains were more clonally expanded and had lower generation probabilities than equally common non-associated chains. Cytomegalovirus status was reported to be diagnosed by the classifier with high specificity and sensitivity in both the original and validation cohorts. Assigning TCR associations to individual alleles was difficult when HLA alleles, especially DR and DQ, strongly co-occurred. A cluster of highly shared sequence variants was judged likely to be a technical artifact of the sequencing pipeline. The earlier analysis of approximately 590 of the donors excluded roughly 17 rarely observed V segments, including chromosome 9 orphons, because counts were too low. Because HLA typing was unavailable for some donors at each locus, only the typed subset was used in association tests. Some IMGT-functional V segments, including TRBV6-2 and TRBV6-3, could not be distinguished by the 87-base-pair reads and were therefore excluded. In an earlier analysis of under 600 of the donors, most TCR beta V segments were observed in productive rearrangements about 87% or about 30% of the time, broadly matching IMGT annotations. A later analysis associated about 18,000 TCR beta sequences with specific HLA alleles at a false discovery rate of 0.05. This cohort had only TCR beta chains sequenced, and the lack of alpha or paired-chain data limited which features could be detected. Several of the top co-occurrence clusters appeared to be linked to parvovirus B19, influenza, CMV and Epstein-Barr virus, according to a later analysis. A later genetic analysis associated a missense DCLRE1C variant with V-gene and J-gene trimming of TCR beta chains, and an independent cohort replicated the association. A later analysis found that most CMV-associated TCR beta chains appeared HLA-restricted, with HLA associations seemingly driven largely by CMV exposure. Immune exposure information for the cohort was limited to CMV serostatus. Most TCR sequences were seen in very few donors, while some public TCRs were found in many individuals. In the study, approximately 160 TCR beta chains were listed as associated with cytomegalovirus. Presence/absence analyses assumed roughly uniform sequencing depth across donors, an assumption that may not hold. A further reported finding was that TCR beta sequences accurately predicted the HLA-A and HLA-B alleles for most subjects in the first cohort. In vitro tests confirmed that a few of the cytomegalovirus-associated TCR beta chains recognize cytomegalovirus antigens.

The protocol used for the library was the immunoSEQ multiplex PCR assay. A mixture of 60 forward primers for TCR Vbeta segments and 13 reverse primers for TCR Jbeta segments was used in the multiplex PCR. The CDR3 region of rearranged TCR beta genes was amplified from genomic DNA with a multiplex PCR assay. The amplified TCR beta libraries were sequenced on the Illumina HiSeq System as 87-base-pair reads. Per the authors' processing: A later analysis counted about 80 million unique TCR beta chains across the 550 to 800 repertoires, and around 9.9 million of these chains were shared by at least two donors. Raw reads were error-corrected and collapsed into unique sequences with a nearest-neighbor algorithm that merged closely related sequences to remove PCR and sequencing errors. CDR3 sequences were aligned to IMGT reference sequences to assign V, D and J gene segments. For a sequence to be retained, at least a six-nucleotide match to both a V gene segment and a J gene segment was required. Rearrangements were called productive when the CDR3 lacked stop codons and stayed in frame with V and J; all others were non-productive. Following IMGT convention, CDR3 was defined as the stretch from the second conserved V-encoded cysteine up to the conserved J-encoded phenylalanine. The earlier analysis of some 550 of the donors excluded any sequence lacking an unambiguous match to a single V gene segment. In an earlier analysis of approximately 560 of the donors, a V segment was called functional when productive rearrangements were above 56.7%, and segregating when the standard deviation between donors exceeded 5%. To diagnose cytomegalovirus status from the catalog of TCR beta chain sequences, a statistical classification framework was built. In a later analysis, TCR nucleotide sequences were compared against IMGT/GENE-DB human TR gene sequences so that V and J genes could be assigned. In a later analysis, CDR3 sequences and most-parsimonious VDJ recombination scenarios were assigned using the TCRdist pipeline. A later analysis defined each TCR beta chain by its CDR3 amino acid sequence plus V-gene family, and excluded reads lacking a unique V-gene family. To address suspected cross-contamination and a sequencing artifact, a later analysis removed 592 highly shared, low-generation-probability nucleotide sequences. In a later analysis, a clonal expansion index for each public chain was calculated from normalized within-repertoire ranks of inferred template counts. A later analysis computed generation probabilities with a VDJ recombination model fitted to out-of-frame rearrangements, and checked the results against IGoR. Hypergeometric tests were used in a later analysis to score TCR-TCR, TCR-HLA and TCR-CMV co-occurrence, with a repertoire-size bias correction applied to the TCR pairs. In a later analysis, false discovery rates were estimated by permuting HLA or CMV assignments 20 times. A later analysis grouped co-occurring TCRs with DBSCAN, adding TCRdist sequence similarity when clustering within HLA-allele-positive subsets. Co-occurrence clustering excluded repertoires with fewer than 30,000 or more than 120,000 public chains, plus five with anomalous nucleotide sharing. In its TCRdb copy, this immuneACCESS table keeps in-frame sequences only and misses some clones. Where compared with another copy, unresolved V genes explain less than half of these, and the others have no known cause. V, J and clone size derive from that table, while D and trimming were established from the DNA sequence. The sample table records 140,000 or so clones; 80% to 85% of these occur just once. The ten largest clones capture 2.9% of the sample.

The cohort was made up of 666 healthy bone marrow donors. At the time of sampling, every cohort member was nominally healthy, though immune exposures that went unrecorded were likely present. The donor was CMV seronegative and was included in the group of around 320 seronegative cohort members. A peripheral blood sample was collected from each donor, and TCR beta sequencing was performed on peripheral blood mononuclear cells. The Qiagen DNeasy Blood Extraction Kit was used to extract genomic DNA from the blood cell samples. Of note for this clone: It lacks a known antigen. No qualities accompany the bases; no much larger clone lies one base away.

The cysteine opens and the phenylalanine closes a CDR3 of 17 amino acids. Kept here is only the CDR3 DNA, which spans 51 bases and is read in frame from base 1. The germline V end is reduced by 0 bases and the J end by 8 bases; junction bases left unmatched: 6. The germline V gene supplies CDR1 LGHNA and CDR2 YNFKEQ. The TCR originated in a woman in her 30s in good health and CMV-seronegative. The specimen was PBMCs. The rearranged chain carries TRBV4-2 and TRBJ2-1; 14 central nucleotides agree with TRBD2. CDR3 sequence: CASSQDGTSGSLDEQFF. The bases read TGTGCCAGCAGCCAAGATGGGACTAGCGGGAGTTTGGATGAGCAGTTCTTC.